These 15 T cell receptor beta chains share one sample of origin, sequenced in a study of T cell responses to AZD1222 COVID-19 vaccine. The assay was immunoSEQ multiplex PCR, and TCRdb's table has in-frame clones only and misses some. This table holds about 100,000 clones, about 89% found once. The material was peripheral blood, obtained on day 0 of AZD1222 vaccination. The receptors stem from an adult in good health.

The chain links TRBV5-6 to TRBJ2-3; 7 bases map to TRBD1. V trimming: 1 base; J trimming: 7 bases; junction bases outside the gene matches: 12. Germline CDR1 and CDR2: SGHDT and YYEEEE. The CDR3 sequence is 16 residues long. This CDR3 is CASSLKGTEYLNTQYF. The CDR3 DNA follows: TGTGCCAGCAGCTTGAAGGGGACAGAATATTTAAATACGCAGTATTTT.

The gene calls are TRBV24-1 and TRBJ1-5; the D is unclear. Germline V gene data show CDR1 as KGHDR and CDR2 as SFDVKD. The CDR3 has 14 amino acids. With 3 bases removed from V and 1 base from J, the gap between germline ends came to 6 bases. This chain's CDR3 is CATSDPYSNQPQHF. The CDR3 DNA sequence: TGTGCCACCAGTGATCCTTACAGCAATCAGCCCCAGCATTTT.

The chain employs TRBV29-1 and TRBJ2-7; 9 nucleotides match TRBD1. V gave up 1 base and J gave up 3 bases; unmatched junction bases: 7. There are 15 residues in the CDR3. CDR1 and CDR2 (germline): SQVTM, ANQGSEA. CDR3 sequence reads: CSVEAWTGVNYEQYF. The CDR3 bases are TGCAGCGTTGAAGCTTGGACAGGGGTAAACTACGAGCAGTACTTC.

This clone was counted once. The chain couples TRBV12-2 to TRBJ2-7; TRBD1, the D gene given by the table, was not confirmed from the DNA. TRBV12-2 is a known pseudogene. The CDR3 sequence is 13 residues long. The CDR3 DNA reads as TGTGCAAGTCGCTTACCTCGGACAGTAGGGGAATACTTC. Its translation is CASRLPRTVGEYF.

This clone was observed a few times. The CDR3 is CASSSPGGRTDTQYF. The CDR3 nucleotides are TGTGCCAGCAGTTCTCCGGGGGGACGCACAGATACGCAGTATTTT. This sequence joins TRBV6-5 and TRBJ2-3; 7 bases align to TRBD2. V was clipped by 4 bases and J by 1 base; unmatched bases: 5. The CDR3 extends over 15 amino acids. Germline CDR1 MNHEY, CDR2 SVGAGI.

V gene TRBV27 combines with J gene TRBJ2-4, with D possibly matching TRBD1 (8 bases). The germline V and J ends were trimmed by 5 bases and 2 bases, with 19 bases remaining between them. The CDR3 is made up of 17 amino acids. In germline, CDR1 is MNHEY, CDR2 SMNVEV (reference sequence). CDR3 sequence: CASSTYYRGGPKNIQYF. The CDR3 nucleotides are TGTGCCAGCAGTACATACTACAGGGGGGGTCCCAAAAACATTCAGTACTTC.

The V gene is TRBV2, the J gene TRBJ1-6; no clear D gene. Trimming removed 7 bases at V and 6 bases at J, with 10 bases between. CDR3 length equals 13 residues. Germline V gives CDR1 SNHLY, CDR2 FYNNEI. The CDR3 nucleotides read TGTGCCAGCACTGGATTCGTTAATTCACCCCTCCACTTT. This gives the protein CASTGFVNSPLHF. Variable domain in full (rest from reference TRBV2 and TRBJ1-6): EPEVTQTPSHQVTQMGQEVILRCVPISNHLYFYWYRQILGQKVEFLVSFYNNEISEKSEIFDDQFSVERPDGSNFTLKIRSTKLEDSAMYFCASTGFVNSPLHFGNGTRLTVT.

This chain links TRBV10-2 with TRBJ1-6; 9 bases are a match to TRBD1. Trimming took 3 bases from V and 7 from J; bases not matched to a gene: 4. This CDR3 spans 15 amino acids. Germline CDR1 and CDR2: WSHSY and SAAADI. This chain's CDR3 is CASSEQGAGNSPLHF. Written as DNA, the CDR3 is TGCGCCAGCAGTGAACAGGGGGCAGGGAATTCACCCCTCCACTTT.

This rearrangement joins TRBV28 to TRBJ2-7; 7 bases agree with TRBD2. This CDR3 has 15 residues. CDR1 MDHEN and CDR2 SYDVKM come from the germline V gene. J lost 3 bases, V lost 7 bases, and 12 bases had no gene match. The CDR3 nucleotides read TGTGCCAGCACTTCGCCAAGCGGGACGTACTACGAGCAGTACTTC. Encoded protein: CASTSPSGTYYEQYF.

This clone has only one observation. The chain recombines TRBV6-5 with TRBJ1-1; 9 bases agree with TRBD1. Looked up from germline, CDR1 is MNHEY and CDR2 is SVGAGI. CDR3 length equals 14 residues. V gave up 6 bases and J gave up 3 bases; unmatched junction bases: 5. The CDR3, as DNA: TGTGCCAGCAGCCCACAGGGGGCTGACACTGAAGCTTTCTTT. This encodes CASSPQGADTEAFF.

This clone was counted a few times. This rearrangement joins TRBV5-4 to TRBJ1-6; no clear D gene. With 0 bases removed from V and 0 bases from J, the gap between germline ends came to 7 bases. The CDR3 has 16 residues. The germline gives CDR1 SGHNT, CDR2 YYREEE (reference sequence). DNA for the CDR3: TGTGCCAGCAGCTTGGACCTCAGCTCCTATAATTCACCCCTCCACTTT. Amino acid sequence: CASSLDLSSYNSPLHF.

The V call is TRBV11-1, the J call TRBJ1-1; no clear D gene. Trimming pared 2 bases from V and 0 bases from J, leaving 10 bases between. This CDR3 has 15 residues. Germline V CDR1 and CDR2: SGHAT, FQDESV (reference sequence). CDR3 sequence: CASSLRGGVNTEAFF. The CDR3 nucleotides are TGTGCCAGCAGCTTACGGGGTGGAGTGAACACTGAAGCTTTCTTT.

In nucleotides, the CDR3 is TGTGCCAGCAGGGGCGTCGAGGGACAAACTAGCTATGGCTACACCTTC. The encoded protein is CASRGVEGQTSYGYTF. The chain carries TRBV6-4 and TRBJ1-2; D may be TRBD1 (6 bases). The CDR3 runs to 16 residues. The V and J ends lost 6 bases and 4 bases respectively, with 21 bases between them. The germline V gene has CDR1 MRHNA and CDR2 SNTAGT.

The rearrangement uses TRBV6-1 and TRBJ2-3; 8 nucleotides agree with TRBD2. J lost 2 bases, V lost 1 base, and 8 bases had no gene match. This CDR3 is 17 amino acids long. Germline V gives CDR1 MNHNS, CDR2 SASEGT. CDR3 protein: CASSEDGLAANTDTQYF. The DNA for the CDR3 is TGTGCCAGCAGTGAAGATGGACTAGCTGCGAACACAGATACGCAGTATTTT.

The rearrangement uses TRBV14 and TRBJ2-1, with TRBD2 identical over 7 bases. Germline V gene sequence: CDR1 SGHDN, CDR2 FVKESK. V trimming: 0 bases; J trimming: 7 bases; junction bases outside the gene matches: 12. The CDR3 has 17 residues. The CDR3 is CASSQEAGYVRYNEQFF. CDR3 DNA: TGTGCCAGCAGCCAAGAAGCGGGGTATGTGCGGTATAATGAGCAGTTCTTC.